This T cell receptor (beta chain) was retrieved from a study of human T cells and chemical hapten exposure. Study at large: Alopecia areata, totalis or universalis affected patients, mainly female. Overall study results and limits: Compared with pre-sensitization or healthy control sets, expanded TCRs clustered more.

TCRdb redid the calling of the RACE reads with MiXCR, one entry per CDR3 protein. The sample comprises approximately 350,000 distinct CDR3 sequences, more than 5% of which are singletons, and around 6.1% rests with the top ten. This clonotype has a count of ten or more. As yet, its antigen is unknown. Documented time point: patch test 2, 6 weeks after DPC sensitization. Sample treatment: therapeutic diphenylcyclopropenone sensitization with weekly scalp DPC. Ahead of each patch test application, blood was drawn. The length of the CDR3 is 14 residues. V was trimmed by 5 bases and J by 4 bases, leaving 15 bases between them. The germline gives CDR1 SGHRS, CDR2 YFSETQ.

This chain connects TRBV5-1 to TRBJ1-1, with D perhaps matching TRBD1 (5 bases). The source of this sequence is a woman between 18 and 30 years old with alopecia areata. Some clones in this sample may be carry-over from other donors' samples. The sequencing here drew on whole blood, taken in connection with sensitization to the hapten diphenylcyclopropenone (DPC). The CDR3 DNA is TGCGCCAGCAGGATTGGAGGGCAGGGCACTGAAGCTTTCTTT. This gives the protein CASRIGGQGTEAFF.